Below, 27 T cell receptor beta chains from the same sample are listed, as sequenced in a study of cytomegalovirus exposure and HLA in healthy donors. PCR was performed using 60 Vbeta and 13 Jbeta primers. Data came from immunoSEQ multiplex PCR; TCRdb stores just in-frame clones and leaves some out. Of some 130,000 clones listed, roughly 74% are singletons. The sequencing sample was made of PBMCs. Receptors were obtained from a male donor in good health and CMV-seronegative.

V gene TRBV10-3 combines with J gene TRBJ1-2; 8 bases are shared with TRBD1. Germline CDR1 is ENHRY and CDR2 is SYGVKD. Germline trimming cut 8 bases from V and 7 bases from J; bases unmatched to any gene: 9. The CDR3 consists of 13 residues. CDR3 sequence reads: CAISEGQGFGYTF. In DNA form, the CDR3 reads TGTGCCATCTCGGAAGGACAGGGTTTTGGCTACACCTTC.

V usage is TRBV5-8 and J usage is TRBJ1-2; D may be TRBD1 (6 bases). CDR1 SGHTS and CDR2 YDEGEE come from the germline V gene. Trimming took off 0 bases at V and 6 bases at J, with 18 bases between the two ends. The CDR3 runs 16 residues. The CDR3 reads CASSLEYRDTPNGYTF. DNA for the CDR3: TGTGCCAGCAGCTTGGAGTACCGGGACACGCCGAATGGCTACACCTTC.

The rearrangement joins TRBV4-1 to TRBJ2-2, with TRBD1 identical over 8 bases. CDR1 and CDR2 from the germline V gene are MGHRA and YSYEKL. Trimming took 0 bases from V and 6 from J; bases not matched to a gene: 3. The CDR3 loop spans 15 amino acids. The CDR3 DNA is TGCGCCAGCAGCCAAGATCACAGGGGGTCCGGGGAGCTGTTTTTT. Encoded protein: CASSQDHRGSGELFF.

The chain has TRBV7-9 and TRBJ1-1; a weak D match, TRBD1 (6 bases). Trimming stripped 2 bases from V and 5 bases from J, with 12 bases between. This CDR3 region has 14 residues. Germline assignment: CDR1 SEHNR and CDR2 FQNEAQ (reference sequence). The CDR3 reads CASSLRGGETEAFF. CDR3 nucleotide sequence: TGTGCCAGCAGCTTAAGGGGGGGGGAGACTGAAGCTTTCTTT.

The chain uses TRBV30 and TRBJ1-1; possible D gene TRBD1, 5 bases. The CDR3 extends over 13 amino acids. Germline lookup yields CDR1 GTSNPN and CDR2 SVGIG (reference sequence). V lost 3 bases and J 1 base, leaving 9 bases between the germline ends. The CDR3 region has the DNA TGTGCCTGGAGCCCGACAGCGAACACTGAAGCTTTCTTT. This encodes CAWSPTANTEAFF.

V is TRBV28 and J is TRBJ2-3; D gene unclear. The CDR3 covers 14 residues. The V and J ends lost 5 bases and 1 base respectively, with 10 bases between them. CDR1 and CDR2 from the germline V gene are MDHEN and SYDVKM. Here the CDR3 DNA reads TGTGCCAGCAGTCCTCGCACAGGCACAGATACGCAGTATTTT. Protein product: CASSPRTGTDTQYF.

CDR3 coding DNA: TGTGCCAGCAGCCACACGGGGGACGAGCAGTACTTC. Translating gives CASSHTGDEQYF. The chain is built from TRBV4-2 and TRBJ2-5; TRBD2 might be the D (6 bases). Judging by the DNA end, TRBJ2-7 fits better; the J call may be wrong. Germline V gives CDR1 LGHNA, CDR2 YNFKEQ. The CDR3 has 12 residues.

The chain links TRBV7-2 to TRBJ1-3; D not certain. Trimming took 3 bases from V and 4 from J, leaving 4 bases between them. Germline V gene lookup returns CDR1 SGHTA and CDR2 FQGNSA. The length of the CDR3 is 12 residues. The CDR3 loop reads CASSFQGNTIYF. For the CDR3, the DNA is TGTGCCAGCAGCTTTCAGGGAAACACCATATATTTT.

In this sample, this clone turned up a few times. No DNA is shown, since the ends of the CDR3 on it are uncertain; the CDR3 is the one TCRdb lists. CDR3 sequence reads: CASSLTFGAYEQYF. This chain links TRBV5-1 with TRBJ2-7; no DNA check was done on the table's D call, TRBD2. Per the germline V gene, CDR1 is SGHRS and CDR2 is YFSETQ. The CDR3 length is 14 residues, termini included.

Ten or more counts support this clone. The J gene is TRBJ1-1, the V gene TRBV19; TRBD1 agrees at 7 bases. This CDR3 contains 15 residues. Trimming removed 3 bases from V and 1 base from J; junction bases left unmatched: 5. CDR1 is LNHDA, CDR2 SQIVND, per germline (reference sequence). CDR3 sequence reads: CASSIWQGGNTEAFF. CDR3 nucleotides: TGTGCCAGTAGTATTTGGCAGGGGGGGAACACTGAAGCTTTCTTT.

This chain links TRBV6-9 with TRBJ2-7, with 14 nucleotides matching TRBD2. The CDR3 covers 16 residues. The germline V gene encodes CDR1 MNHGY and CDR2 SVAAGI. J gave up 4 bases and V 5 bases, and 7 bases lay outside the gene matches. The CDR3 coding sequence is TGTGCCAGCAGTCACAGGGGACTAGCGGGAGAGTACGAGCAGTACTTC. Protein: CASSHRGLAGEYEQYF.

This clone turned up a few times. J is TRBJ1-2 and V is TRBV27; maybe TRBD1 (6 bases). This CDR3 region has 13 residues. V lost 3 bases, J lost 3 bases, and 8 bases lay in between. Germline CDR1 MNHEY, CDR2 SMNVEV (reference sequence). The CDR3 sequence is CASSLSGDYGYTF. The CDR3 DNA reads TGTGCCAGCAGTTTGTCAGGGGACTATGGCTACACCTTC.

The chain joins TRBV4-1 to TRBJ2-5; 15 bases agree with TRBD2. Germline CDR1 MGHRA, CDR2 YSYEKL. The CDR3 covers 19 residues. The V and J ends lost 0 bases and 4 bases, in that order; junction bases with no gene match: 9. CDR3 sequence: CASSQDPWTSGGVGETQYF. As DNA, the CDR3 is TGCGCCAGCAGCCAAGATCCATGGACTAGCGGGGGGGTAGGAGAGACCCAGTACTTC.

The V call is TRBV28, the J call TRBJ1-1, with a weak D call TRBD1 (5 bases). Trimming shortened V by 6 bases and J by 4 bases, and 18 bases separated the two germline ends. The V gene's germline CDR1 is MDHEN and CDR2 SYDVKM. The CDR3 has 15 amino acids. The CDR3 DNA follows: TGTGCCAGCAGCGCGCAGGGTTTATCCGGCACTGAAGCTTTCTTT. Its protein is CASSAQGLSGTEAFF.

This CDR3 is CASSSPLSGGNYNEQFF. In DNA, the CDR3 is TGTGCCAGCAGTTCGCCCCTTAGCGGGGGGAACTACAATGAGCAGTTCTTC. This chain uses TRBV5-4 with TRBJ2-1, with 10 positions matching TRBD2. The CDR3 runs to 17 residues. CDR1 is SGHNT, CDR2 YYREEE, per germline (reference sequence). V lost 5 bases to trimming and J lost 3 bases; unmatched junction nucleotides: 11.

This clone was observed a single time. The rearrangement joins TRBV6-6 to TRBJ1-2; 11 bases agree with TRBD1. The CDR3 has 15 amino acids. With 2 bases clipped from V and 4 bases from J, the junction kept 3 bases outside the gene matches. Germline loops: CDR1 MNHNY, CDR2 SVGAGI (reference sequence). CDR3 region: CASSYEGTGGYGYTF. CDR3 DNA: TGTGCCAGCAGTTACGAGGGGACAGGGGGCTATGGCTACACCTTC.

The V call is TRBV30, the J call TRBJ2-1, with 8 bases aligning to TRBD2. Germline V gives CDR1 GTSNPN, CDR2 SVGIG (reference sequence). Trimming at V came to 0 bases and at J to 9 bases, leaving 13 bases not matched to a gene. The CDR3 extends over 16 amino acids. This chain's CDR3 is CAWSVGVGLAAGEQFF. The CDR3 nucleotides read TGTGCCTGGAGTGTAGGGGTCGGACTAGCCGCGGGTGAGCAGTTCTTC.

V usage is TRBV27 and J usage is TRBJ2-3, with D possibly being TRBD1 (5 bases). The V gene's germline CDR1 is MNHEY and CDR2 SMNVEV (reference sequence). V lost 4 bases and J lost 1, with 12 bases in between. This CDR3 region has 15 residues. The CDR3 nucleotides are TGTGCCAGCAGTTCCCTGGGGCACGGCACAGATACGCAGTATTTT. Translated: CASSSLGHGTDTQYF.

The chain uses TRBV6-4 and TRBJ2-2; 7 bases are shared with TRBD2. After removal of 6 bases from V and 7 bases from J, the junction contained 17 bases not matched to a gene. This CDR3 is 17 amino acids long. Looked up from germline, CDR1 is MRHNA and CDR2 is SNTAGT. DNA of the CDR3: TGTGCCAGCAGCCTAAAACCGACTAGCACCGACGGCGGGGAGCTGTTTTTT. This encodes CASSLKPTSTDGGELFF.

The gene calls are TRBV11-2 and TRBJ2-3, with D possibly matching TRBD1 (6 bases). Germline CDR1 and CDR2: SGHAT and FQNNGV. The CDR3 runs to 16 residues. Trimming cost V 5 bases and J 0 bases, with 15 bases left between them. The CDR3 loop reads CASSGAGVLSTDTQYF. CDR3 nucleotides: TGTGCCAGCAGCGGGGCAGGGGTTCTTAGCACAGATACGCAGTATTTT.

V is TRBV2 and J is TRBJ2-1; weak D call: TRBD2 (6 bases). The length of the CDR3 is 16 residues. The V gene lost 2 bases and the J gene lost 1 base, with 12 bases spanning the gap. Germline-derived CDR1 and CDR2 are SNHLY and FYNNEI. CDR3 sequence (DNA): TGTGCCAGCAGTGAATCACCCGGGAGTTCCTACAATGAGCAGTTCTTC. Encoded protein: CASSESPGSSYNEQFF.

Note on this clone: Germline and junction disagree at one end, which may indicate a read error. The rearrangement joins TRBV7-9 to TRBJ1-4; TRBD1 matches at 8 bases. Germline V lookup: CDR1 SEHNR, CDR2 FQNEAQ (reference sequence). The CDR3 runs to 16 residues. The DNA of the CDR3 is TGTTCCAGCAGCTCTGGGACAGGCCTCTTTAATGAAAAACTGTTTTTT. It yields the protein CSSSSGTGLFNEKLFF.

This clone came up once. An end of the junction differs from the germline gene, which may be a read error. The chain employs TRBV7-2 and TRBJ2-3, with 10 bases matching TRBD2. Looked up from germline, CDR1 is SGHTA and CDR2 is FQGNSA. CDR3 size: 15 residues. The CDR3 DNA sequence: TGTGCCAGCAGCCTAGCGGGGGCCTTCACAGATACGCAGTATTTT. As protein: CASSLAGAFTDTQYF.

The CDR3 DNA reads TGTGCCAGCAGCTCAACGAGGAGCCTCTACAATGAGCAGTTCTTC. It codes for CASSSTRSLYNEQFF. The rearrangement uses TRBV13 and TRBJ2-1; unclear D gene. Germline loops: CDR1 PRHDT, CDR2 FYEKMQ (reference sequence). This CDR3 contains 15 residues. V lost 4 bases and J lost 3, with 13 bases in between.

This clone appeared once. The chain couples TRBV28 to TRBJ1-4; D is possibly TRBD1 (5 bases). Germline-derived CDR1 and CDR2 are MDHEN and SYDVKM. V was trimmed by 10 bases and J by 11 bases, leaving 17 bases between them. The CDR3 length is 12 residues. The CDR3 DNA reads as TGTGCCACCTACGCCCCCCCAGGGAAACTGTTTTTT. This codes for CATYAPPGKLFF.

This clone has only a few counts. This sequence joins TRBV7-8 and TRBJ2-7; no definite D call. CDR3 length: 15 residues. V dropped 5 bases and J dropped 2 bases, with 16 bases sitting between them. CDR1 and CDR2 from the germline V gene are SGHVS and FQNEAQ. CDR3 protein: CASSPRRIAPYEQYF. The CDR3 DNA follows: TGTGCCAGCAGCCCTCGGCGGATAGCTCCCTACGAGCAGTACTTC.

This chain links TRBV5-1 with TRBJ2-7; possibly TRBD1 for D (5 bases). CDR3 size: 14 residues. Trimming took 4 bases from V and 0 from J, leaving 11 bases between them. Germline CDR1 and CDR2: SGHRS and YFSETQ. The CDR3 region has the DNA TGCGCCAGCAGCCCCTTGGGGCACTCCTACGAGCAGTACTTC. It encodes CASSPLGHSYEQYF.